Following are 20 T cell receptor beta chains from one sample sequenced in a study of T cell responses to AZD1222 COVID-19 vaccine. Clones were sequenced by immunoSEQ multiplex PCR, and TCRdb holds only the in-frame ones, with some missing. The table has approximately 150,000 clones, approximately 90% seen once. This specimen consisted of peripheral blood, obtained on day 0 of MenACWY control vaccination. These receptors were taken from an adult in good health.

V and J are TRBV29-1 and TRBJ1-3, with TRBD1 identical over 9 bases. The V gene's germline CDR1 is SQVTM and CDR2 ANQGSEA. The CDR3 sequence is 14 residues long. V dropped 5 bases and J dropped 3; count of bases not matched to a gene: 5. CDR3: CSVLQGAGGNTIYF. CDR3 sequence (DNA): TGCAGCGTTCTACAGGGGGCGGGTGGAAACACCATATATTTT.

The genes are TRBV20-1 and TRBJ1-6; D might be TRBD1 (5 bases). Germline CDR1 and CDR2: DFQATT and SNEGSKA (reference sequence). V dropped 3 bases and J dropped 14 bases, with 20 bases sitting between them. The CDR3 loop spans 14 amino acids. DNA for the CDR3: TGCAGTGCTAGTGTGGGGGAGCACCATCAGGCCCTCCACTTT. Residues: CSASVGEHHQALHF.

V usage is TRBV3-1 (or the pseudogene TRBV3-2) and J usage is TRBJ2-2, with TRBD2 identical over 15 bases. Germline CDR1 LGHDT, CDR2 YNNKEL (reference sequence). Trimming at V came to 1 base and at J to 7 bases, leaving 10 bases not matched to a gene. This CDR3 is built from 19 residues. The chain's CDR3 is CASSQAGLAGGPGSGELFF. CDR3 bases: TGTGCCAGCAGCCAAGCTGGACTAGCGGGAGGGCCGGGAAGCGGGGAGCTGTTTTTT.

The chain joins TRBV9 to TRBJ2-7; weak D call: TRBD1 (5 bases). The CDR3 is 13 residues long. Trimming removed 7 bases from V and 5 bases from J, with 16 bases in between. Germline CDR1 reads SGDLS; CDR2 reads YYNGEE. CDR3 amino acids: CASGPTGSDEQYF. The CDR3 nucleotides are TGTGCCAGCGGACCAACAGGTTCGGACGAGCAGTACTTC. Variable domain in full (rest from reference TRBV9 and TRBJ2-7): DSGVTQTPKHLITATGQRVTLRCSPRSGDLSVYWYQQSLDQGLQFLIQYYNGEERAKGNILERFSAQQFPDLHSELNLSSLELGDSALYFCASGPTGSDEQYFGPGTRLTVT.

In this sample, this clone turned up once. This CDR3 is CASSHTSGAPGELFF. The DNA for the CDR3 is TGTGCCAGCAGCCACACTAGCGGAGCGCCCGGGGAGCTGTTTTTT. The gene calls are TRBV14 and TRBJ2-2, with 8 nucleotides matching TRBD2. Unmatched junction bases numbered 6, after V lost 3 bases and J lost 6 bases. The CDR3 is 15 residues long. Germline CDR1 and CDR2: SGHDN and FVKESK. Complete variable domain (other parts from reference TRBV14 and TRBJ2-2): EAGVTQFPSHSVIEKGQTVTLRCDPISGHDNLYWYRRVMGKEIKFLLHFVKESKQDESGMPNNRFLAERTGGTYSTLKVQPAELEDSGVYFCASSHTSGAPGELFFGEGSRLTVL.

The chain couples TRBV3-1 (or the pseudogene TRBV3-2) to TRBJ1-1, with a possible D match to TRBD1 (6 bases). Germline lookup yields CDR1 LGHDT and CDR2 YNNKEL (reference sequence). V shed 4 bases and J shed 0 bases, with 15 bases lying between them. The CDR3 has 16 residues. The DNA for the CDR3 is TGTGCCAGCAGCCTACACAGGGACCCCGTGAACACTGAAGCTTTCTTT. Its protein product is CASSLHRDPVNTEAFF.

This CDR3 is CASGDRGPRGYTF. The CDR3 nucleotides read TGTGCCAGCGGGGACAGGGGGCCTCGTGGCTACACCTTC. V gene TRBV6-5 combines with J gene TRBJ1-2, with TRBD1 matching over 12 bases. Losses at the gene ends were 8 bases for V and 7 bases for J; bases not matched to a gene: 5. The CDR3 contains 13 residues. Germline lookup yields CDR1 MNHEY and CDR2 SVGAGI.

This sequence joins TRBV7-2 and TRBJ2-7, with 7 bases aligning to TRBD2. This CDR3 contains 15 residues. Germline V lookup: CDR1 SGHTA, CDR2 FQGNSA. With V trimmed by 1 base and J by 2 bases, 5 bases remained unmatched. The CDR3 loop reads CASSLGGAGPYEQYF. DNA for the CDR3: TGTGCCAGCAGCTTAGGGGGAGCGGGGCCCTACGAGCAGTACTTC.

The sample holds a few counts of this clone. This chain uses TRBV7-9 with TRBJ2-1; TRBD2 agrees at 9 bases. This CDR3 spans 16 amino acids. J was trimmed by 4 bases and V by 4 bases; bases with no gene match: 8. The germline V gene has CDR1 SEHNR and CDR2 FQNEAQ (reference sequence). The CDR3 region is CASSSRGSGSYNEQFF. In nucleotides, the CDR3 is TGTGCCAGCAGCTCCCGTGGTAGCGGGAGTTACAATGAGCAGTTCTTC. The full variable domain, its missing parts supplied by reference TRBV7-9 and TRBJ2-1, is DTGVSQNPRHKITKRGQNVTFRCDPISEHNRLYWYRQTLGQGPEFLTYFQNEAQLEKSRLLSDRFSAERPKGSFSTLEIQRTEQGDSAMYLCASSSRGSGSYNEQFFGPGTRLTVL.

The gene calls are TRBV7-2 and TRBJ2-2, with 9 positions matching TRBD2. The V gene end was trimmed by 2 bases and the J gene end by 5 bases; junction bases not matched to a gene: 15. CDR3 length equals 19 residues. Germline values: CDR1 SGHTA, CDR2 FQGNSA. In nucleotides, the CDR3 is TGTGCCAGCAGCTTAATTCCCGTCGGGCTAGCGGGAAATACCGGGGAGCTGTTTTTT. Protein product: CASSLIPVGLAGNTGELFF.

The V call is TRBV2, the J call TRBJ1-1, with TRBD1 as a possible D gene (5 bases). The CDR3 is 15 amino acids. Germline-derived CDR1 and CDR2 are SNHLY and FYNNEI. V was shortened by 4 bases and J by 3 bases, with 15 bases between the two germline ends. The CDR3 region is CASSGPIGTHTEAFF. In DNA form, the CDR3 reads TGTGCCAGCAGTGGACCAATTGGGACTCACACTGAAGCTTTCTTT.

The CDR3 sequence is CASSQSRGRLILLGYTF. As DNA, the CDR3 is TGCGCCAGCAGTCAATCGCGGGGGCGCCTTATCTTGCTCGGCTACACCTTC. The chain uses TRBV23-1 and TRBJ1-2, with TRBD1 as a possible D gene (6 bases). Being an ORF, TRBV23-1 has a function that is uncertain. With 0 bases removed from V and 8 bases from J, the gap between germline ends came to 22 bases. CDR3 length: 17 residues.

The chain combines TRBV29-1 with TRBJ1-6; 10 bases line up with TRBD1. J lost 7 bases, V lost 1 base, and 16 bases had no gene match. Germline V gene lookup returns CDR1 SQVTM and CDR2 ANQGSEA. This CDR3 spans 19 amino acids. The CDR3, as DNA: TGCAGCGTTGAAGTCGCCGGGACAGGGGAGGTGGAGGAAAATTCACCCCTCCACTTT. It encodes CSVEVAGTGEVEENSPLHF.

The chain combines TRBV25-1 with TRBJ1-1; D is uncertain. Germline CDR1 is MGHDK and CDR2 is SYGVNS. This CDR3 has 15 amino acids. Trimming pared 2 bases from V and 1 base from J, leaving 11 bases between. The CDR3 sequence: CASSERTWKNTEAFF. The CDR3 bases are TGTGCCAGCAGTGAAAGGACGTGGAAGAACACTGAAGCTTTCTTT.

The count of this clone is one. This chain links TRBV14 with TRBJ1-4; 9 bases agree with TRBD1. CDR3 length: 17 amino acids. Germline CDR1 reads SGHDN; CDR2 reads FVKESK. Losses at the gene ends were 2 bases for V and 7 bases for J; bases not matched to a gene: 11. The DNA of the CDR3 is TGTGCCAGCAGCCAACCCGGGACAGGGCTTAGTGGTGAAAAACTGTTTTTT. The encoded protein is CASSQPGTGLSGEKLFF.

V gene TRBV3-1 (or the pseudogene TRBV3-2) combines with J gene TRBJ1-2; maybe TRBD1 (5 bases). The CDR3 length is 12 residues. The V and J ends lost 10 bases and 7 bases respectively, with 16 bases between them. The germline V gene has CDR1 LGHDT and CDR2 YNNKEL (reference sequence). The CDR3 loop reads CATLSPGFGYTF. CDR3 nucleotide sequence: TGTGCCACTCTATCTCCAGGGTTTGGCTACACCTTC.

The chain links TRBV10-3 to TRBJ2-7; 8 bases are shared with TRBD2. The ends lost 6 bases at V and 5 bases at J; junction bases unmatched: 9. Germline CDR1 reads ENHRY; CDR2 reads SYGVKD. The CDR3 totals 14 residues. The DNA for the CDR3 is TGTGCCATCAGCAGAAGCGGGAGAAGCGACGAGCAGTACTTC. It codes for CAISRSGRSDEQYF.

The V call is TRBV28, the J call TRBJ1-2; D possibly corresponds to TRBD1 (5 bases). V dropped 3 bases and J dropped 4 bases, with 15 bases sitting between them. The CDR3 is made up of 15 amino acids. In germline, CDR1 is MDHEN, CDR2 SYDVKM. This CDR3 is CASSLEGEKSYGYTF. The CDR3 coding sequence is TGTGCCAGCAGTTTGGAAGGGGAGAAATCCTATGGCTACACCTTC.

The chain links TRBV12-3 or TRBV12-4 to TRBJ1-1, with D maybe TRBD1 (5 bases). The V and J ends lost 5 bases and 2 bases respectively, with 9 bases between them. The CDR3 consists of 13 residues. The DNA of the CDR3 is TGTGCCAGCAGTCTCCAGGGAAACACTGAAGCTTTCTTT. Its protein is CASSLQGNTEAFF.

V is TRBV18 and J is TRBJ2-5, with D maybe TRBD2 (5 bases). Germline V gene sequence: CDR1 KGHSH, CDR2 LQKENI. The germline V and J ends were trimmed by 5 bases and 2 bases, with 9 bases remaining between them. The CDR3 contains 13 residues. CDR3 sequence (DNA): TGTGCCAGCTCAGAGGGCCGGCAAGAGACCCAGTACTTC. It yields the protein CASSEGRQETQYF.